The 22 T cell receptor beta chains reported below all come from one sample, sequenced in a study of beta chain features in type 1 diabetes. Expressed TCRB transcripts were sequenced because the entire RNA isolate underwent reverse transcription. The table came from immunoSEQ multiplex PCR; TCRdb's copy has only in-frame clones and leaves some out. The table shows about 40,000 clones, with around 45% occurring only once. The sequenced sample was central memory CD4+ T cells from blood. All receptors derive from a woman aged 18-29 years in good health.

This clone appeared a few times. The V and J genes are TRBV5-1 and TRBJ2-5, with D tentatively TRBD2 (5 bases). Trimming pared 4 bases from V and 5 bases from J, leaving 21 bases between. The CDR3 covers 16 residues. Per the germline V gene, CDR1 is SGHRS and CDR2 is YFSETQ. CDR3 in amino acids: CASSGSALGGGETQYF. The CDR3 bases are TGCGCCAGCAGCGGGTCTGCCCTCGGAGGTGGGGAGACCCAGTACTTC.

The chain joins TRBV4-2 to TRBJ1-1; 7 nucleotides align to TRBD1. Germline lookup yields CDR1 LGHNA and CDR2 YNFKEQ. Losses at the gene ends were 1 base for V and 4 bases for J; bases not matched to a gene: 12. This CDR3 region has 17 residues. The CDR3 nucleotides are TGTGCCAGCAGCCAAGGATACAGGGGAAGCGTAGGCACTGAAGCTTTCTTT. Protein: CASSQGYRGSVGTEAFF.

This clone was observed a handful of times. J is TRBJ2-2 and V is TRBV4-2, with a weak D call TRBD1 (5 bases). The CDR3 is 14 residues long. From germline, CDR1 is LGHNA and CDR2 YNFKEQ. The V end lost 5 bases, the J end lost 0 bases, and 7 bases lay between the germline ends. The CDR3 sequence: CASSWGSNTGELFF. The CDR3 DNA follows: TGTGCCAGCAGCTGGGGCTCGAACACCGGGGAGCTGTTTTTT.

The V call is TRBV2, the J call TRBJ2-2; D uncertain. The germline V gene encodes CDR1 SNHLY and CDR2 FYNNEI. Between the trimmed V and J ends, which lost 4 bases and 1 base, there was a span of 7 bases. This CDR3 contains 14 residues. CDR3 loop: CASSGPGNTGELFF. CDR3 in DNA: TGTGCCAGCAGTGGGCCAGGGAACACCGGGGAGCTGTTTTTT.

V is TRBV6-1 and J is TRBJ2-2; D not resolved. V gave up 5 bases and J gave up 2 bases, with 3 bases separating them. The CDR3 is 12 residues long. The germline V gene encodes CDR1 MNHNS and CDR2 SASEGT. CDR3 nucleotides: TGTGCCAGCAGTACAAACACCGGGGAGCTGTTTTTT. Translation: CASSTNTGELFF.

Comments on this clone: The junction departs from germline at one end; a sequencing error may be responsible. V is TRBV6-6 and J is TRBJ1-2, with D tentatively TRBD1 (5 bases). The CDR3 has 12 amino acids. Germline V CDR1 and CDR2: MNHNY, SVGAGI (reference sequence). CDR3 region: CAGSPQGMGYTF. The CDR3 bases are TGTGCCGGCAGTCCTCAGGGAATGGGCTACACCTTC.

This clone turned up a few times. J is TRBJ1-1 and V is TRBV18; 8 positions agree with TRBD1. Losses at the gene ends were 6 bases for V and 4 bases for J; bases not matched to a gene: 13. CDR1 is KGHSH and CDR2 is LQKENI in the germline V gene. This CDR3 contains 16 residues. CDR3 loop: CASSPNRAGGITEAFF. CDR3 nucleotide sequence: TGTGCCAGCTCCCCAAACCGGGCAGGGGGCATCACTGAAGCTTTCTTT.

V gene TRBV18 combines with J gene TRBJ1-1; 7 nucleotides agree with TRBD1. CDR1 KGHSH and CDR2 LQKENI come from the germline V gene. V dropped 2 bases and J dropped 5; count of bases not matched to a gene: 5. The CDR3 spans 14 residues. The CDR3 here is CASSPTAGGTEAFF. The CDR3 DNA reads as TGTGCCAGCTCACCAACGGCAGGGGGGACTGAAGCTTTCTTT.

A single count supports this clone. The J gene is TRBJ1-3, the V gene TRBV6-5; weak D call: TRBD1 (5 bases). Per germline, CDR1 MNHEY and CDR2 SVGAGI. Trimming left V 7 bases short and J 2 bases short, with 15 bases between. The CDR3 is 15 amino acids. The CDR3 region has the DNA TGTGCCAGCACCCCACAGGTTGGGGCTGGAAACACCATATATTTT. This gives the protein CASTPQVGAGNTIYF.

This CDR3 reads CASSPRGGGGNIQYF. For the CDR3, the DNA is TGTGCCAGCTCACCGCGGGGGGGCGGCGGAAACATTCAGTACTTC. V gene TRBV18 combines with J gene TRBJ2-4; 9 bases are a match to TRBD2. Germline trimming cut 3 bases from V and 6 bases from J; bases unmatched to any gene: 6. Germline-derived CDR1 and CDR2 are KGHSH and LQKENI. There are 15 residues in the CDR3.

The chain employs TRBV5-6 and TRBJ1-3, with 7 bases identical to TRBD1. Germline assignment: CDR1 SGHDT and CDR2 YYEEEE. CDR3 length: 17 residues. V shed 1 base, J shed 3 bases, and the junction held 10 bases outside the gene matches. CDR3 DNA sequence: TGTGCCAGCAGCTTGAGAATGTTACAGGGGATTGGAAACACCATATATTTT. It codes for CASSLRMLQGIGNTIYF.

The J gene is TRBJ2-3, the V gene TRBV2; no definite D call. This CDR3 has 14 residues. The germline CDR1 and CDR2 sequences are SNHLY and FYNNEI. Trimming pared 2 bases from V and 2 bases from J, leaving 8 bases between. DNA for the CDR3: TGTGCCAGCAGTGAACAGCTAGACACAGATACGCAGTATTTT. Residues: CASSEQLDTDTQYF.

The V call is TRBV11-3, the J call TRBJ2-1, with a possible D match to TRBD1 (6 bases). CDR3 size: 13 residues. The germline CDR1 and CDR2 sequences are SGHNT and YENEEA. V shed 5 bases and J shed 12 bases, with 17 bases lying between them. CDR3 loop: CASSPTQGTPQFF. The CDR3 DNA follows: TGTGCCAGCAGCCCAACACAGGGAACCCCGCAGTTCTTC.

The rearrangement uses TRBV5-1 and TRBJ2-7, with D tentatively TRBD2 (5 bases). Trimming left V 0 bases short and J 0 bases short, with 10 bases between. The CDR3 spans 15 residues. Germline CDR1 reads SGHRS; CDR2 reads YFSETQ. CDR3 nucleotide sequence: TGCGCCAGCAGCTTGGCAGCGGAGAACTCCTACGAGCAGTACTTC. Its protein product is CASSLAAENSYEQYF.

This chain links TRBV30 with TRBJ1-2; 8 bases are shared with TRBD1. Germline V gives CDR1 GTSNPN, CDR2 SVGIG (reference sequence). The CDR3 is 14 amino acids. Germline trimming cut 1 base from V and 6 bases from J; bases unmatched to any gene: 7. CDR3 DNA sequence: TGTGCCTGGAGTGGAGCAGACAGGGGCAATGGCTACACCTTC. It specifies CAWSGADRGNGYTF.

The J gene is TRBJ2-2, the V gene TRBV19; tentative D call: TRBD1 (6 bases). With 5 bases removed from V and 0 bases from J, the gap between germline ends came to 16 bases. The germline gives CDR1 LNHDA, CDR2 SQIVND (reference sequence). CDR3 length: 17 amino acids. The CDR3 DNA is TGTGCCAGTAGTTCAAAGATAACAGGGACGAACACCGGGGAGCTGTTTTTT. Its protein product is CASSSKITGTNTGELFF.

The V call is TRBV29-1, the J call TRBJ1-1; a possible D gene is TRBD1 (5 bases). The CDR3 consists of 13 residues. Looked up from germline, CDR1 is SQVTM and CDR2 is ANQGSEA. Trimming removed 7 bases from V and 0 bases from J, with 12 bases in between. DNA for the CDR3: TGCAGCGCTGGGGCCCATATGAACACTGAAGCTTTCTTT. Translated: CSAGAHMNTEAFF.

In this sample, this clone turned up a few times. The chain couples TRBV5-6 to TRBJ2-1; 8 bases agree with TRBD2. The CDR3 loop spans 14 amino acids. Germline trimming cut 5 bases from V and 9 bases from J; bases unmatched to any gene: 10. Germline V gives CDR1 SGHDT, CDR2 YYEEEE. DNA of the CDR3: TGTGCCAGCAGATCCTACGGGAGGGAGGGTGAGCAGTTCTTC. This codes for CASRSYGREGEQFF.

The V call is TRBV11-2, the J call TRBJ2-3; D remains unclear. CDR1 is SGHAT and CDR2 is FQNNGV in the germline V gene. CDR3 length: 11 residues. Trimming removed 7 bases from V and 6 bases from J, with 8 bases in between. The CDR3 sequence is CASTHQDTQYF. CDR3 coding DNA: TGTGCCAGCACCCACCAGGATACGCAGTATTTT. Based on the CDR3 plus reference TRBV11-2 and TRBJ2-3, the full variable domain is EAGVAQSPRYKIIEKRQSVAFWCNPISGHATLYWYQQILGQGPKLLIQFQNNGVVDDSQLPKDRFSAERLKGVDSTLKIQPAKLEDSAVYLCASTHQDTQYFGPGTRLTVL.

The gene calls are TRBV5-1 and TRBJ2-3; 10 bases line up with TRBD2. The germline gives CDR1 SGHRS, CDR2 YFSETQ. The ends lost 0 bases at V and 1 base at J; junction bases unmatched: 2. The CDR3 is 16 amino acids. The CDR3 sequence: CASSLVGTSGTDTQYF. CDR3 sequence (DNA): TGCGCCAGCAGCTTGGTAGGGACTAGCGGCACAGATACGCAGTATTTT.

The V and J genes are TRBV19 and TRBJ2-7; D is perhaps TRBD2 (5 bases). The germline V and J ends were trimmed by 1 base and 2 bases, with 12 bases remaining between them. The CDR3 is made up of 15 amino acids. Germline CDR1 LNHDA, CDR2 SQIVND (reference sequence). CDR3 sequence reads: CASSIAPGSTYEQYF. CDR3 sequence (DNA): TGTGCCAGTAGTATAGCTCCGGGAAGCACCTACGAGCAGTACTTC.

J is TRBJ2-1 and V is TRBV4-1; TRBD2 matches 8 bases. V dropped 4 bases and J dropped 7; count of bases not matched to a gene: 21. Germline V CDR1 and CDR2: MGHRA, YSYEKL. The CDR3 is 19 amino acids. The CDR3 bases are TGCGCCAGCAGCCCTCTCCCCGGGGAGCGGGGGTTTTTTTTTAATGAGCAGTTCTTC. Protein: CASSPLPGERGFFFNEQFF.